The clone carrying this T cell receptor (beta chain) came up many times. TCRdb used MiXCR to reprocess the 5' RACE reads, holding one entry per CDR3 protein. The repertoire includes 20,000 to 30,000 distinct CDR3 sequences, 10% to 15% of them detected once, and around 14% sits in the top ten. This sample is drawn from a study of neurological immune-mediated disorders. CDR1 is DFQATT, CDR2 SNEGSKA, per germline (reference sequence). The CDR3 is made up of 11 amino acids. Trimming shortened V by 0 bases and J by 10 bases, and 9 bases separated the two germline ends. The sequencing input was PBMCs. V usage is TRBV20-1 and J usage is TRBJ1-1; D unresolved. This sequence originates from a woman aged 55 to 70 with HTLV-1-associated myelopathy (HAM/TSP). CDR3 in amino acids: CSARDSSLAFF. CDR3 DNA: TGCAGTGCTAGAGATAGCAGCTTAGCTTTCTTT.